The next 27 T cell receptor beta chains were all read from a single sample in a study of blood T cell repertoires in COVID-19. Libraries were prepared by immunoSEQ multiplex PCR; TCRdb keeps only in-frame clonotypes and omits some of them. This sample has over 200,000 clones, with 92% found just once. What was sequenced was peripheral blood. The receptors come from a man aged 55 to 70 with COVID-19, enrolled during active disease.

V and J are TRBV9 and TRBJ2-1; TRBD1 matches 9 bases. From germline, CDR1 is SGDLS and CDR2 YYNGEE. The CDR3 consists of 15 residues. V gave up 5 bases and J gave up 4 bases; unmatched junction bases: 7. The CDR3 loop reads CASSLGQGYYNEQFF. The CDR3 DNA reads TGTGCCAGCAGTCTAGGACAGGGGTATTACAATGAGCAGTTCTTC. Filled out from reference TRBV9 and TRBJ2-1, the complete variable domain reads DSGVTQTPKHLITATGQRVTLRCSPRSGDLSVYWYQQSLDQGLQFLIQYYNGEERAKGNILERFSAQQFPDLHSELNLSSLELGDSALYFCASSLGQGYYNEQFFGPGTRLTVL.

V usage is TRBV7-2 and J usage is TRBJ2-7, with TRBD1 matching over 8 bases. The trim removed 6 bases at V and 4 bases at J, leaving 11 bases unmatched. Germline lookup yields CDR1 SGHTA and CDR2 FQGNSA. This CDR3 has 15 amino acids. The CDR3 nucleotides read TGTGCCAGCAGGCCCGACCGGGACAGGTTTTACGAGCAGTACTTC. Its protein product is CASRPDRDRFYEQYF. Filled out from reference TRBV7-2 and TRBJ2-7, the complete variable domain reads GAGVSQSPSNKVTEKGKDVELRCDPISGHTALYWYRQSLGQGLEFLIYFQGNSAPDKSGLPSDRFSAERTGGSVSTLTIQRTQQEDSAVYLCASRPDRDRFYEQYFGPGTRLTVT.

The chain recombines TRBV7-2 with TRBJ1-2; D is unresolved. From germline, CDR1 is SGHTA and CDR2 FQGNSA. CDR3 length: 14 amino acids. The V end lost 4 bases, the J end lost 2 bases, and 11 bases lay between the germline ends. This CDR3 reads CASSSAIGNYGYTF. The CDR3 coding sequence is TGTGCCAGCAGCTCTGCCATCGGGAACTATGGCTACACCTTC.

The chain combines TRBV6-6 with TRBJ2-7; D is possibly TRBD2 (5 bases). The V end was cut by 5 bases, the J end by 4 bases, with 18 bases between. This CDR3 has 15 amino acids. Germline V gene lookup returns CDR1 MNHNY and CDR2 SVGAGI (reference sequence). The CDR3 DNA is TGTGCCAGCAGTCGCCCGACAACCCCGGGATACGAGCAGTACTTC. This gives the protein CASSRPTTPGYEQYF.

The chain is built from TRBV30 and TRBJ2-7; D perhaps matches TRBD1 (6 bases). The CDR3 sequence is 13 residues long. Germline V gene sequence: CDR1 GTSNPN, CDR2 SVGIG (reference sequence). V lost 3 bases to trimming and J lost 5 bases, with 14 bases between them. The CDR3 protein is CAWSQGFRDEQYF. In nucleotides, the CDR3 is TGTGCCTGGAGCCAGGGGTTTCGTGACGAGCAGTACTTC.

This clone was seen just once. The chain links TRBV12-3 or TRBV12-4 to TRBJ2-7; D perhaps matches TRBD2 (5 bases). Trimming pared 0 bases from V and 7 bases from J, leaving 10 bases between. CDR3 length: 13 amino acids. CDR3 coding DNA: TGTGCCAGCAGTTTAGCCCGTCGGGGAGAGCAGTACTTC. Translation: CASSLARRGEQYF.

Of note for this clone: Germline and junction disagree at one end, which may indicate a read error. The chain is built from TRBV7-7 and TRBJ2-5, with TRBD2 matching over 9 bases. The CDR3 is 14 amino acids. CDR1 SSHAT and CDR2 FNYEAQ come from the germline V gene (reference sequence). In DNA form, the CDR3 reads TGTGCTAGCAGCTTAGCGGGAGTGGGTGAGACCCAGTACTTC. Translation gives CASSLAGVGETQYF.

The chain joins TRBV10-1 to TRBJ2-7, with 14 bases identical to TRBD2. The trim removed 4 bases at V and 3 bases at J, leaving 14 bases unmatched. This CDR3 has 19 residues. CDR1 is WNHNN, CDR2 SYGVQD, per germline (reference sequence). The CDR3 DNA sequence: TGCGCCAGCAGTGCGGGGGGACTAGCGGGGGCAAGAGGAGTCTACGAGCAGTACTTC. Encoded protein: CASSAGGLAGARGVYEQYF.

V gene TRBV5-1 combines with J gene TRBJ1-2; no clear D. Germline values: CDR1 SGHRS, CDR2 YFSETQ. Deletions cut 4 bases from V and 4 bases from J, with 14 bases between. The CDR3 covers 14 residues. CDR3 in DNA: TGCGCCAGCAGCCCAGAGCGGGCCTTCTATGGCTACACCTTC. Translating it yields CASSPERAFYGYTF.

The DNA of the CDR3 is TGTGCCAGCAGCCGACAGCCGGGACTACGCACAGATACGCAGTATTTT. Its translation is CASSRQPGLRTDTQYF. The chain has TRBV5-8 and TRBJ2-3, with 7 nucleotides matching TRBD2. This CDR3 spans 16 amino acids. J lost 1 base, V lost 4 bases, and 9 bases had no gene match. Germline lookup yields CDR1 SGHTS and CDR2 YDEGEE.

This clone was seen once. This chain connects TRBV6-2 or TRBV6-3 to TRBJ2-1, with 7 bases identical to TRBD2. Trimming removed 6 bases from V and 5 bases from J; junction bases left unmatched: 4. The germline gives CDR1 MNHEY, CDR2 SVGEGT. There are 13 residues in the CDR3. DNA for the CDR3: TGTGCCAGCAGCCGGGACTACCACAATGAGCAGTTCTTC. It codes for CASSRDYHNEQFF.

This clone was detected a few times. This chain joins TRBV29-1 and TRBJ2-7, with D uncertain. Trimming took 3 bases from V and 1 from J, leaving 10 bases between them. Germline CDR1 is SQVTM and CDR2 is ANQGSEA. The CDR3 loop spans 13 amino acids. The CDR3, as DNA: TGCAGCGTTGATTCTAGGAATTCCTACGAGCAGTACTTC. This translates into CSVDSRNSYEQYF.

This sequence joins TRBV29-1 and TRBJ2-1; TRBD1 matches 8 bases. Germline V gives CDR1 SQVTM, CDR2 ANQGSEA. Unmatched junction bases numbered 9, after V lost 0 bases and J lost 8 bases. The length of the CDR3 is 15 residues. The CDR3 nucleotides are TGCAGCGTTGAAGATCGAAGGACAGGGCGGGATGAGCAGTTCTTC. Amino acid sequence: CSVEDRRTGRDEQFF.

Only one count was recorded for this clone. The rearrangement links TRBV14 to TRBJ2-1; D possibly corresponds to TRBD2 (6 bases). This CDR3 contains 16 residues. Germline loops: CDR1 SGHDN, CDR2 FVKESK. Trimming pared 4 bases from V and 8 bases from J, leaving 21 bases between. CDR3 DNA: TGTGCCAGCAGCCGGAGCCGACTAGAAGATCGCTATGAGCAGTTCTTC. This gives the protein CASSRSRLEDRYEQFF. The variable domain in full, completed from reference TRBV14 and TRBJ2-1, reads EAGVTQFPSHSVIEKGQTVTLRCDPISGHDNLYWYRRVMGKEIKFLLHFVKESKQDESGMPNNRFLAERTGGTYSTLKVQPAELEDSGVYFCASSRSRLEDRYEQFFGPGTRLTVL.

The chain is built from TRBV28 and TRBJ1-5, with D possibly being TRBD1 (6 bases). Looked up from germline, CDR1 is MDHEN and CDR2 is SYDVKM. V shed 5 bases and J shed 5 bases, with 16 bases lying between them. The CDR3 runs to 15 residues. Here the CDR3 reads CASSLLRGGDQPQHF. The CDR3, as DNA: TGTGCCAGCAGTCTACTAAGGGGGGGTGATCAGCCCCAGCATTTT. The full variable domain, completed using reference TRBV28 and TRBJ1-5, is DVKVTQSSRYLVKRTGEKVFLECVQDMDHENMFWYRQDPGLGLRLIYFSYDVKMKEKGDIPEGYSVSREKKERFSLILESASTNQTSMYLCASSLLRGGDQPQHFGDGTRLSIL.

The rearrangement joins TRBV5-1 to TRBJ1-3, with D maybe TRBD1 (6 bases). The CDR3 is made up of 15 amino acids. Per the germline V gene, CDR1 is SGHRS and CDR2 is YFSETQ. V lost 0 bases and J 7 bases, leaving 14 bases between the germline ends. The CDR3 loop reads CASSLAGGSQNTIYF. CDR3 sequence (DNA): TGCGCCAGCAGCTTGGCGGGGGGCTCACAGAACACCATATATTTT.

This clone was observed a single time. The gene calls are TRBV7-9 and TRBJ2-7; TRBD2 matches 13 bases. The CDR3 length is 15 residues. Germline CDR1 SEHNR, CDR2 FQNEAQ (reference sequence). With V trimmed by 6 bases and J by 2 bases, 4 bases remained unmatched. CDR3 amino acids: CASSLTSGGAYEQYF. The CDR3 region has the DNA TGTGCCAGCAGTCTCACTAGCGGGGGGGCCTACGAGCAGTACTTC.

This chain joins TRBV27 and TRBJ2-7; TRBD1 matches at 11 bases. CDR3 length equals 17 residues. V shed 2 bases and J 5 bases; nucleotides not matched to a gene: 11. CDR1 and CDR2 from the germline V gene are MNHEY and SMNVEV (reference sequence). CDR3: CASSLRPGTGGFNEQYF. The CDR3 DNA sequence: TGTGCCAGCAGTTTACGCCCAGGGACAGGGGGGTTCAACGAGCAGTACTTC.

The chain joins TRBV7-3 to TRBJ1-1; possible D gene TRBD1, 5 bases. CDR1 is SGHTA, CDR2 FQGTGA, per germline. V was trimmed by 1 base and J by 1 base, leaving 16 bases between them. The CDR3 spans 17 residues. The CDR3: CASSLMGGARPNTEAFF. In nucleotides, the CDR3 is TGTGCCAGCAGCTTAATGGGGGGAGCACGCCCGAACACTGAAGCTTTCTTT.

J is TRBJ2-1 and V is TRBV2, with D possibly matching TRBD2 (6 bases). V lost 0 bases to trimming and J lost 8 bases, with 8 bases between them. The CDR3 contains 13 residues. The germline V gene encodes CDR1 SNHLY and CDR2 FYNNEI. The CDR3 sequence is CASSEAPGDEQFF. The CDR3 DNA reads as TGTGCCAGCAGTGAAGCACCGGGGGATGAGCAGTTCTTC.

The chain couples TRBV5-4 to TRBJ2-3; 9 nucleotides line up with TRBD2. Germline values: CDR1 SGHNT, CDR2 YYREEE (reference sequence). The CDR3 loop spans 15 amino acids. The V segment lost 6 bases and the J segment 0 bases; nucleotides outside the gene matches: 5. As DNA, the CDR3 is TGTGCCAGCAAGGAGGCGGGGGGGAGCACAGATACGCAGTATTTT. Its protein is CASKEAGGSTDTQYF.

The chain employs TRBV28 and TRBJ2-6; no reliable D call. The CDR3 spans 17 residues. Germline CDR1 reads MDHEN; CDR2 reads SYDVKM. Trimming took off 5 bases at V and 0 bases at J, with 14 bases between the two ends. As DNA, the CDR3 is TGTGCCAGCAGTCCCCCGAGGATTTCCTCTGGGGCCAACGTCCTGACTTTC. This encodes CASSPPRISSGANVLTF.

The rearrangement joins TRBV24-1 to TRBJ1-1; D may be TRBD1 (6 bases). V dropped 3 bases and J dropped 0 bases, with 13 bases sitting between them. This CDR3 is 16 amino acids long. Germline V lookup: CDR1 KGHDR, CDR2 SFDVKD. The CDR3 loop is CATSDASGTLNTEAFF. CDR3 in DNA: TGTGCCACCAGTGATGCCTCCGGGACACTGAACACTGAAGCTTTCTTT.

V usage is TRBV6-5 and J usage is TRBJ1-6; D possibly corresponds to TRBD1 (5 bases). The CDR3 spans 15 residues. CDR1 and CDR2 from the germline V gene are MNHEY and SVGAGI. Trimming shortened V by 6 bases and J by 5 bases, and 14 bases separated the two germline ends. The CDR3 DNA sequence: TGTGCCAGCAGACCCCCTGCAGGGAATAATTCACCCCTCCACTTT. Encoded protein: CASRPPAGNNSPLHF.

The chain employs TRBV19 and TRBJ2-7; 9 nucleotides line up with TRBD1. This CDR3 is built from 15 residues. V lost 4 bases, J lost 5 bases, and 9 bases stayed unmatched. From germline, CDR1 is LNHDA and CDR2 SQIVND (reference sequence). The CDR3 nucleotides read TGTGCCAGTAGTACCAGCGGGACAGGGCAACACGAGCAGTACTTC. Its translation is CASSTSGTGQHEQYF.

The rearrangement uses TRBV6-5 and TRBJ2-5, with 8 bases that match TRBD1. This CDR3 has 14 amino acids. Germline V gives CDR1 MNHEY, CDR2 SVGAGI. Trimming removed 7 bases from V and 9 bases from J; junction bases left unmatched: 13. The CDR3 nucleotides are TGTGCCAGCAATCCGGACAGGGCGCAAGGGGCCCAGTACTTC. It translates to CASNPDRAQGAQYF.

The rearrangement uses TRBV3-1 (or the pseudogene TRBV3-2) and TRBJ1-1; weak D call: TRBD1 (5 bases). Germline V gene sequence: CDR1 LGHDT, CDR2 YNNKEL (reference sequence). CDR3 size: 14 residues. The V gene lost 3 bases and the J gene lost 1 base, with 9 bases spanning the gap. CDR3 region: CASSQRGPNTEAFF. CDR3 bases: TGTGCCAGCAGCCAGCGGGGCCCGAACACTGAAGCTTTCTTT.